The rows below give T cell receptor beta chains drawn from one sample of a study of spatial heterogeneity in lung cancer. TCRdb processed the 5' RACE reads anew with MiXCR; each CDR3 protein has one entry. Of more than 9,000 distinct CDR3 sequences in the sample, approximately 6.2% were seen once. The specimen comprised normal lung tissue next to the tumor, sampled at surgery. These receptors were taken from a male donor with early-stage non-small cell lung cancer. CDR3s include the opening cysteine and the closing phenylalanine or tryptophan. Fields, in order: D gene, V gene, clone size, J gene, CDR3 DNA, CDR3 protein. The D gene is left open where the match is weak. Clone size is shown for a subset of rows, as once, few, many or a class of expanded clone.

NA	TRBV6-1	many	TRBJ1-5	TGTGCCAGCAGCGAGATCAATCAGCCCCAGCATTTT	CASSEINQPQHF
NA	TRBV30	many	TRBJ1-1	TGTGCCTGGAGTATTAGTAACACTGAAGCTTTCTTT	CAWSISNTEAFF
NA	TRBV12-3/TRBV12-4	NA	TRBJ1-4	TGTGCCAGCAGTTTAGCGCTAGGGAGGGTGGCTAATGAAAAACTGTTTTTT	CASSLALGRVANEKLFF
NA	TRBV12-3/TRBV12-4	NA	TRBJ2-7	TGTGCCAGCAGTTTCAGTTCTCCCTCCTACTACGAGCAGTACTTC	CASSFSSPSYYEQYF
NA	TRBV2	few	TRBJ1-4	TGTGCCAGCAAGAGTAGGGGGGTTGAAAAACTGTTTTTT	CASKSRGVEKLFF
TRBD2	TRBV20-1	few	TRBJ2-1	TGCAGTGCTAGTGGGTGGACTAGCGGGAGGAATGAGCAGTTCTTC	CSASGWTSGRNEQFF
TRBD2	TRBV12-3/TRBV12-4	many	TRBJ2-7	TGTGCCAGCAGCTACGGGGAGGGTGTAAAGCAGTACTTC	CASSYGEGVKQYF
TRBD2	TRBV18	few	TRBJ2-1	TGTGCCAGCTCCCCATTCCTCATGGGGGGGGACGAGCAGTTCTTC	CASSPFLMGGDEQFF
NA	TRBV11-2	NA	TRBJ2-1	TGTGCCAGCAGCTTCGCCGGGACTCACAACTACAATGAGCAGTTCTTC	CASSFAGTHNYNEQFF
NA	TRBV18	medium-sized	TRBJ2-7	TGTGCCAGCTCACCCTCGGATAGCTCTGAGCAGTACTTC	CASSPSDSSEQYF
NA	TRBV12-2	many	TRBJ2-1	TGTGCAAGTCGCTCGACAGGGGGAGGTACGGGTGAGCAGTTCTTC	CASRSTGGGTGEQFF
TRBD1	TRBV6-2/TRBV6-3	medium-sized	TRBJ2-1	TGTGCCAGCACCGGGACAGTTTTTTACAATGAGCAGTTCTTC	CASTGTVFYNEQFF
NA	TRBV24-1	many	TRBJ2-5	TGTGCCACCAGTGATTCTCAGGGTTATCCCCAAGAGACCCAGTACTTC	CATSDSQGYPQETQYF
NA	TRBV12-3/TRBV12-4	few	TRBJ1-5	TGTGCCAGCAGCTCCGGACAGTCCAATCAGCCCCAGCATTTT	CASSSGQSNQPQHF
NA	TRBV20-1	NA	TRBJ1-1	TGCAGTGCTTCTCCGACCCCGCACCCGGGGAGAGGAGCTGAAGCTTTCTTT	CSASPTPHPGRGAEAFF
TRBD2	TRBV27	many	TRBJ2-5	TGTGCCAGCAGTTTAAGTATTAGCGGGAGACGCGAGACCCAGTACTTC	CASSLSISGRRETQYF
NA	TRBV5-1	NA	TRBJ1-4	TGCGCCAGCAGCCCGGGGGCAGATGACTATGAAAAACTGTTTTTT	CASSPGADDYEKLFF
TRBD1	TRBV27	many	TRBJ2-7	TGTGCCAGCAGGCTGAGCCCAGGGGGCATTATCAACGAGCAGTACTTC	CASRLSPGGIINEQYF
NA	TRBV18	many	TRBJ2-5	TGTGCCAGCTCACCACGACAAGAGACCCAGTACTTC	CASSPRQETQYF
TRBD1	TRBV29-1	NA	TRBJ1-1	TGCAGCGCGGTGACAGGGCCTATGAACACTGAAGCTTTCTTT	CSAVTGPMNTEAFF
NA	TRBV7-9	NA	TRBJ2-7	TGTGCCAGCAGCTCGGACGGCTACGAGCAGTACTTC	CASSSDGYEQYF
NA	TRBV12-3/TRBV12-4	few	TRBJ1-2	TGTGCCAGCAGTACATCCCCGGGAAGCCCCGGCTACACCTTC	CASSTSPGSPGYTF
NA	TRBV12-3/TRBV12-4	few	TRBJ1-1	TGTGCCAGCAGTGCCGACGGGGGGGGAACTGAAGCTTTCTTT	CASSADGGGTEAFF
NA	TRBV5-1	many	TRBJ2-5	TGCGCCAGCAGCGGTGAGGGACACGTTGGAGAGACCCAGTACTTC	CASSGEGHVGETQYF
TRBD2	TRBV7-2	many	TRBJ2-7	TGTGCCAGCAGCGCCGGGAGGCCCCCTGTTTACGAGCAGTACTTC	CASSAGRPPVYEQYF
NA	TRBV6-4	many	TRBJ2-1	TGTGCCAGCAGTGGACAGGGAGGGGACTACAATGAGCAGTTCTTC	CASSGQGGDYNEQFF
NA	TRBV7-2	many	TRBJ1-3	TGTGCCAGCAGCTTAGAGTCCGGGAACAGAAACACCATATATTTT	CASSLESGNRNTIYF
NA	TRBV6-6	medium-sized	TRBJ2-5	TGTGCCAGCAGTTACGATACAGGGCGGGAGACCCAGTACTTC	CASSYDTGRETQYF
TRBD2	TRBV7-9	many	TRBJ2-2	TGTGCCAGCAGTATAGCGGGAGGGCCCAGCGGGGAGCTGTTTTTT	CASSIAGGPSGELFF
NA	TRBV19	large	TRBJ2-5	TGTGCCAGTAGTATAGCCGGAGAGACCCAGTACTTC	CASSIAGETQYF
NA	TRBV6-5	many	TRBJ2-2	TGTGCCAGCACCGAAAAGGGAGCCGGGGAGCTGTTTTTT	CASTEKGAGELFF
NA	TRBV5-1	many	TRBJ2-2	TGCGCCAGCAGCCCCTTAGCAGGGACTGGGGAGCTGTTTTTT	CASSPLAGTGELFF
NA	TRBV6-7	NA	TRBJ2-7	TGTGCCAGCAGTTACCAACCGACCCAGGGTATCGAGCAGTACTTC	CASSYQPTQGIEQYF
TRBD1	TRBV25-1	NA	TRBJ2-7	TGTGCCTCGGGACAGGGGCTATACGAGCAGTACTTC	CASGQGLYEQYF
TRBD2	TRBV4-1	few	TRBJ2-2	TGCGCCAGCAGCCAACGTATAAGCGGGGCGAACACCGGGGAGCTGTTTTTT	CASSQRISGANTGELFF
NA	TRBV7-9	many	TRBJ1-4	TGTGCCAGAGACGGACCCAATGAAAAACTGTTTTTT	CARDGPNEKLFF
TRBD1	TRBV7-2	many	TRBJ1-5	TGTGCCAGCAGCCTGATATCCGGGACAGCCGGGTCACAGCCCCAGCATTTT	CASSLISGTAGSQPQHF
NA	TRBV2	few	TRBJ1-1	TGTGCCAGCCGGGGGACTGGGACTGAAGCTTTCTTT	CASRGTGTEAFF
NA	TRBV5-1	many	TRBJ2-2	TGCGCCAGCAGCTTGGGTGTTGGCGGGGAGCTGTTTTTT	CASSLGVGGELFF
NA	TRBV9	many	TRBJ1-1	TGTGCCAGCAGCCTAAGACAGGCCCCGAACACTGAAGCTTTCTTT	CASSLRQAPNTEAFF
TRBD1	TRBV6-5	many	TRBJ1-2	TGTGCCAGCAGTTACTCGATCACGGGACAGGGAAGCTATGGCTACACCTTC	CASSYSITGQGSYGYTF
TRBD1	TRBV29-1	many	TRBJ2-7	TGCAGCGTGGGGAACACGGGACAGGGGCAGTACGAGCAGTACTTC	CSVGNTGQGQYEQYF
TRBD2	TRBV2	many	TRBJ2-2	TGTGCCCGGGGGACTAGCGCCAACACCGGGGAGCTGTTTTTT	CARGTSANTGELFF
TRBD2	TRBV28	many	TRBJ2-7	TGTGCCACCAAGCGGGAGACCCCTCTCGAGCAGTACTTC	CATKRETPLEQYF
NA	TRBV7-2	many	TRBJ1-6	TGTGCCAGCAGCTTAATGGCAGTCGGCCTCCACTTT	CASSLMAVGLHF
TRBD1	TRBV5-4	medium-sized	TRBJ1-6	TGTGCCAGCAGCTTCGGACAGGGAGGGAATTCACCCCTCCACTTT	CASSFGQGGNSPLHF
NA	TRBV30	NA	TRBJ1-1	TGTGCCTGGAGTGATGGCCCCGGTGCAGGGACGGGTTTCTTT	CAWSDGPGAGTGFF
NA	TRBV20-1	many	TRBJ2-7	TGCAGTGCTTGGACTCACTCCTACGAGCAGTACTTC	CSAWTHSYEQYF
NA	TRBV5-6	many	TRBJ2-5	TGTGCCAGCAGCTTGGTGTCCCCCAGTCAAGAGACCCAGTACTTC	CASSLVSPSQETQYF
NA	TRBV4-3	many	TRBJ1-2	TGCGCCAGCAGCCAAGAAAGCGACAGTGGGCTGCCCTATGGCTACACCTTC	CASSQESDSGLPYGYTF
NA	TRBV28	many	TRBJ1-5	TGTGCCAGCGGAAAGGTGCAGGAGGGAAATCAGCCCCAGCATTTT	CASGKVQEGNQPQHF
TRBD1	TRBV12-3/TRBV12-4	many	TRBJ2-6	TGTGCCAGCAGTCCCGGGACAGGGGTTGGGGCCAACGTCCTGACTTTC	CASSPGTGVGANVLTF
NA	TRBV5-1	many	TRBJ2-1	TGCGCCAGCAGCTTACAGGGTCGGAGCAATGAGCAGTTCTTC	CASSLQGRSNEQFF
TRBD1	TRBV7-9	many	TRBJ2-2	TGTGCCAGCACCCGAGGGGGCATCACACCGAGGGAGACCGGGGAGCTGTTTTTT	CASTRGGITPRETGELFF
TRBD1	TRBV24-1	many	TRBJ2-3	TGTGCCACCGTCGATTCCCGGGACAGACCACCCACAGATACGCAGTATTTT	CATVDSRDRPPTDTQYF
NA	TRBV18	many	TRBJ1-3	TGTGCCAGCTCCCCGGACAGTCTAAACTCTGGAAACACCATATATTTT	CASSPDSLNSGNTIYF